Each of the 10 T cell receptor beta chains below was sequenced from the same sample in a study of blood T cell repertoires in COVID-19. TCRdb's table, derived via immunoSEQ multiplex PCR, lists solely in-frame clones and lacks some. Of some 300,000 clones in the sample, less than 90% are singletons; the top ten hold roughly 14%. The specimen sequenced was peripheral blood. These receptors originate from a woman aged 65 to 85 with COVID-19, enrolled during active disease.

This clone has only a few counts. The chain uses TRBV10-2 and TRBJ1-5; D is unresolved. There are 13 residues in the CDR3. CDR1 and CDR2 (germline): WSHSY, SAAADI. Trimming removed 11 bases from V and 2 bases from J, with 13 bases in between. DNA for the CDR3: TGCGCCGGCCGGGATATTGGCAATCAGCCCCAGCATTTT. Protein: CAGRDIGNQPQHF.

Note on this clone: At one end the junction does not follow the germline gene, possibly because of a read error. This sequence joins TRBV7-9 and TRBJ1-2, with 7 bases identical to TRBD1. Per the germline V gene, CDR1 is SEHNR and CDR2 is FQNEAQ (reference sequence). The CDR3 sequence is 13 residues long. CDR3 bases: TGTGCCAGCAGCTTAGCTGGTTTTACAGGGGATTACTTC. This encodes CASSLAGFTGDYF.

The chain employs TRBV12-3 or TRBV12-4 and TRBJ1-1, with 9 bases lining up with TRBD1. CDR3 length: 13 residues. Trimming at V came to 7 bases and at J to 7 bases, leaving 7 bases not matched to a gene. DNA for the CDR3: TGTGCCAGCACCCTCGGACAGGGGCTTGAAGCTTTCTTT. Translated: CASTLGQGLEAFF.

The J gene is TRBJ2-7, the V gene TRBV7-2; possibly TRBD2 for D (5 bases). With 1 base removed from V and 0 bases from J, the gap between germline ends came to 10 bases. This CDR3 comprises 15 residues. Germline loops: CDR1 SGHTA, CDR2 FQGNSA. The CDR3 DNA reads TGTGCCAGCAGCTTAGGGTACGGGGTCTCCTACGAGCAGTACTTC. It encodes CASSLGYGVSYEQYF.

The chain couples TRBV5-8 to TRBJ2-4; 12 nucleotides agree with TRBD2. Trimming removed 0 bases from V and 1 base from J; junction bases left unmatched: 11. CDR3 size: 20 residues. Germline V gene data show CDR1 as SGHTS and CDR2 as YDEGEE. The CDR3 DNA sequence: TGTGCCAGCAGCTTGGCCCCCACTAGCGGGGGGCCTCGCGCCAAAAACATTCAGTACTTC. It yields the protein CASSLAPTSGGPRAKNIQYF.

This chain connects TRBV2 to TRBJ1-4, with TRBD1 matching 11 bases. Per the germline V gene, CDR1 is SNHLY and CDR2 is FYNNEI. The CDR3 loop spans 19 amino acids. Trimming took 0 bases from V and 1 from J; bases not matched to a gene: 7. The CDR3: CASSEAWTGGGETNEKLFF. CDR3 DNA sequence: TGTGCCAGCAGTGAAGCTTGGACAGGGGGCGGCGAAACTAATGAAAAACTGTTTTTT.

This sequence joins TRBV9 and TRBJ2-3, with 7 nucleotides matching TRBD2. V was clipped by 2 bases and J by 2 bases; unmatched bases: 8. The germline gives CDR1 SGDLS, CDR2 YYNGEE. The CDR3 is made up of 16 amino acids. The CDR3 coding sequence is TGTGCCAGCAGCGTGACGCGGGGGTCCCTCACAGATACGCAGTATTTT. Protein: CASSVTRGSLTDTQYF. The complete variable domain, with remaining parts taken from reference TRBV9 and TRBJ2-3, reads DSGVTQTPKHLITATGQRVTLRCSPRSGDLSVYWYQQSLDQGLQFLIQYYNGEERAKGNILERFSAQQFPDLHSELNLSSLELGDSALYFCASSVTRGSLTDTQYFGPGTRLTVL.

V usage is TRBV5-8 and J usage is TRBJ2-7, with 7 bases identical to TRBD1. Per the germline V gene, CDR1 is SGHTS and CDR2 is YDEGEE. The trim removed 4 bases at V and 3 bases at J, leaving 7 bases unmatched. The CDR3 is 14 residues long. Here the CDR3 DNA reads TGTGCCAGCAGCCGACCTACAGGGGTCTACGAGCAGTACTTC. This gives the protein CASSRPTGVYEQYF. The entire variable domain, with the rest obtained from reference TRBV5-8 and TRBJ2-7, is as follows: EAGVTQSPTHLIKTRGQQATLRCSPISGHTSVYWYQQALGLGLQFLLWYDEGEERNRGNFPPRFSGRQFPNYSSELNVNALELEDSALYLCASSRPTGVYEQYFGPGTRLTVT.

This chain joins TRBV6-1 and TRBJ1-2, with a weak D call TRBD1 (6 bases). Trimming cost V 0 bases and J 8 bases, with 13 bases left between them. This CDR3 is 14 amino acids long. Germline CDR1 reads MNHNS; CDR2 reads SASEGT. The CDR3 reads CASSEASGDGGYTF. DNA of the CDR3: TGTGCCAGCAGTGAAGCATCAGGGGATGGAGGCTACACCTTC.

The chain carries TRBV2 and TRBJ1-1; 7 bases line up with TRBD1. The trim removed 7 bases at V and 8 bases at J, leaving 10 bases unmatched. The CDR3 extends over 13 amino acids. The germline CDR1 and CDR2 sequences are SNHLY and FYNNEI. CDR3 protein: CASIAQGNLEAFF. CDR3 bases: TGTGCCAGCATAGCACAGGGGAACCTGGAAGCTTTCTTT.